What follows describes a single TCR beta chain. No antigen is known for it. These data are taken from a study of blood T cells in healthy people across ages. Points from the study as a whole: Estimated diversity that came from one million T cells was considered an underestimate.

The authors ran a second PCR of roughly 6 to 12 cycles using a sample-barcoded 5' primer and a J-beta primer mix. No fewer than 3 million CDR3-containing paired-end reads came from each sample. Each CDR3 protein gets one entry after TCRdb re-called the 5' RACE reads with MiXCR. The sample lists around 940,000 distinct CDR3 sequences; roughly half were seen once. V lost 0 bases to trimming and J lost 7 bases, with 16 bases between them. CDR3 size: 15 residues. Germline CDR1 SGHRS, CDR2 YFSETQ. The TCR was taken from an older woman in good health. The specimen was blood. This chain connects TRBV5-1 to TRBJ2-5; D is uncertain. The CDR3 reads CASSLEVGNRGTQYF. The DNA of the CDR3 is TGCGCCAGCAGCTTGGAAGTGGGCAACAGAGGGACCCAGTACTTC.